These 16 T cell receptor beta chains were sequenced from one sample in a study of blood T cell repertoires in COVID-19. Using immunoSEQ multiplex PCR, the repertoire was profiled, and TCRdb retains in-frame clones only, with some absent. Counted here are hundreds of thousands of clones, approximately 88% occurring once; the ten biggest clones make up 6.3%. Sequenced input: peripheral blood. The receptors stem from a woman in her 30s with COVID-19, enrolled during active disease.

V and J are TRBV28 and TRBJ1-2, with a weak D call TRBD1 (6 bases). This CDR3 spans 13 amino acids. The V and J ends lost 2 bases and 3 bases respectively, with 7 bases between them. Germline CDR1 reads MDHEN; CDR2 reads SYDVKM. The DNA for the CDR3 is TGTGCCAGCAGTTTAGGACAGCACTATGGCTACACCTTC. This codes for CASSLGQHYGYTF.

This clone was observed once. The chain combines TRBV6-6 with TRBJ2-1; D unresolved. The V end lost 5 bases, the J end lost 4 bases, and 3 bases lay between the germline ends. Germline V gives CDR1 MNHNY, CDR2 SVGAGI (reference sequence). CDR3 length equals 11 residues. The CDR3 region has the DNA TGTGCCAGCAGTCCATACAATGAGCAGTTCTTC. Protein: CASSPYNEQFF.

CDR3 residues: CAWSFRGGYTF. The CDR3 region has the DNA TGTGCCTGGAGCTTTAGGGGCGGCTACACCTTC. V is TRBV30 and J is TRBJ1-2; tentatively, D is TRBD1 (5 bases). The CDR3 has 11 amino acids. CDR1 is GTSNPN and CDR2 is SVGIG in the germline V gene (reference sequence). V was cut by 3 bases and J by 8 bases, with 10 bases left in between.

V is TRBV6-2 or TRBV6-3 and J is TRBJ2-7; 10 bases agree with TRBD1. From germline, CDR1 is MNHEY and CDR2 SVGEGT. V trimming: 5 bases; J trimming: 2 bases; junction bases outside the gene matches: 9. The CDR3 extends over 16 amino acids. CDR3 in amino acids: CASSGDFGQGAYEQYF. In DNA form, the CDR3 reads TGTGCCAGCAGTGGAGACTTTGGACAGGGGGCCTACGAGCAGTACTTC.

In its sample, this clone was seen once. Here the CDR3 DNA reads TGCGCCAGCAGTCAATCGAAAGACAGGGTAATCTACAATGAGCAGTTCTTC. It encodes CASSQSKDRVIYNEQFF. This chain connects TRBV23-1 to TRBJ2-1, with 7 nucleotides matching TRBD1. TRBV23-1 falls under the ORF class, with uncertain function. CDR3 length: 17 residues. Trimming took 0 bases from V and 3 from J; bases not matched to a gene: 8.

The rearrangement joins TRBV19 to TRBJ2-7; 7 positions match TRBD2. The ends lost 5 bases at V and 0 bases at J; junction bases unmatched: 7. Germline V gives CDR1 LNHDA, CDR2 SQIVND (reference sequence). The CDR3 covers 15 residues. The CDR3 is CASSASGGGSYEQYF. DNA for the CDR3: TGTGCCAGTAGTGCCTCGGGGGGTGGCTCCTACGAGCAGTACTTC.

The chain has TRBV5-4 and TRBJ1-2; 7 bases are a match to TRBD1. CDR3 size: 13 residues. V lost 2 bases and J lost 6; bases outside the gene matches: 4. The germline gives CDR1 SGHNT, CDR2 YYREEE (reference sequence). The CDR3 coding sequence is TGTGCCAGCAGCTTCCGGACAGGACATGGCTACACCTTC. Its translation: CASSFRTGHGYTF.

The gene calls are TRBV19 and TRBJ2-5; perhaps TRBD1 as D (6 bases). The germline gives CDR1 LNHDA, CDR2 SQIVND (reference sequence). The CDR3 runs to 14 residues. The V gene lost 8 bases and the J gene lost 2 bases, with 15 bases spanning the gap. DNA for the CDR3: TGTGCCAGTGATAAAGGCAGGGGACAAGAGACCCAGTACTTC. It specifies CASDKGRGQETQYF.

V usage is TRBV28 and J usage is TRBJ2-1, with D possibly TRBD2 on 5 matching bases. The CDR3 extends over 14 amino acids. The germline CDR1 and CDR2 sequences are MDHEN and SYDVKM. V lost 5 bases and J lost 8, with 16 bases in between. The CDR3 region is CASSQTGFLDEQFF. The CDR3 coding sequence is TGTGCCAGCAGTCAAACGGGATTCCTCGATGAGCAGTTCTTC.

This clone is a singleton in its sample. This chain joins TRBV19 and TRBJ2-1; 13 bases align to TRBD2. This CDR3 comprises 16 residues. V was clipped by 6 bases and J by 1 base; unmatched bases: 3. CDR1 LNHDA and CDR2 SQIVND come from the germline V gene (reference sequence). In nucleotides, the CDR3 is TGTGCCAGTAGACCACTAGCGGGAGGGTCCTACAATGAGCAGTTCTTC. Protein sequence: CASRPLAGGSYNEQFF.

This clone has only a few counts. V and J are TRBV13 and TRBJ1-3, with no clear D. Germline V gene data show CDR1 as PRHDT and CDR2 as FYEKMQ (reference sequence). The CDR3 totals 13 residues. The V end lost 7 bases, the J end lost 2 bases, and 9 bases lay between the germline ends. CDR3 amino acids: CASTHRAGNTIYF. The DNA of the CDR3 is TGTGCCAGCACCCACCGGGCTGGAAACACCATATATTTT.

The chain links TRBV11-2 to TRBJ2-7; 7 nucleotides line up with TRBD1. The CDR3 has 13 amino acids. The V segment lost 4 bases and the J segment 1 base; nucleotides outside the gene matches: 1. Germline CDR1 and CDR2: SGHAT and FQNNGV. The chain's CDR3 is CASSWGQSYEQYV. The CDR3 DNA reads TGTGCCAGCAGCTGGGGACAGTCCTACGAGCAGTACGTC.

This chain uses TRBV24-1 with TRBJ2-1; 11 bases fit TRBD2. The V and J ends lost 7 bases and 7 bases, in that order; junction bases with no gene match: 14. CDR3 length equals 17 residues. Germline V gene sequence: CDR1 KGHDR, CDR2 SFDVKD. CDR3 in amino acids: CATSEPVSGGALNEQFF. Here the CDR3 DNA reads TGTGCCACCAGCGAACCGGTTAGCGGGGGGGCCCTTAATGAGCAGTTCTTC.

V usage is TRBV24-1 and J usage is TRBJ2-3; 11 bases align to TRBD1. Per the germline V gene, CDR1 is KGHDR and CDR2 is SFDVKD. The ends lost 3 bases at V and 5 bases at J; junction bases unmatched: 6. The CDR3 spans 16 residues. CDR3 sequence (DNA): TGTGCCACCAGTGATCCGGACAGGGGGCGTTTAGATACGCAGTATTTT. Protein sequence: CATSDPDRGRLDTQYF.

V gene TRBV27 combines with J gene TRBJ1-1; tentatively, D is TRBD1 (6 bases). The CDR3 contains 14 residues. V gave up 3 bases and J gave up 3 bases, with 11 bases separating them. CDR1 is MNHEY, CDR2 SMNVEV, per germline (reference sequence). CDR3 DNA: TGTGCCAGCAGTTTGGGGGACATGTACACTGAAGCTTTCTTT. It yields the protein CASSLGDMYTEAFF.

The V call is TRBV6-6, the J call TRBJ1-6; 9 bases are a match to TRBD1. The CDR3 is made up of 15 amino acids. Germline loops: CDR1 MNHNY, CDR2 SVGAGI (reference sequence). After removal of 2 bases from V and 9 bases from J, the junction contained 5 bases not matched to a gene. CDR3 in amino acids: CASSYTDRGGSPLHF. The CDR3 bases are TGTGCCAGCAGTTACACGGACAGGGGCGGTTCACCCCTCCACTTT.